This TCR beta chain was profiled in a study of CD8 T cells in ankylosing spondylitis. General study points: Relatively rare in peripheral blood, disease-linked clones were also CD8+. Reactive arthritis synovial fluid and blood were previously reported to contain some motif variants. What seemed typical of ankylosing spondylitis blood was a TCR beta motif built from under 10 highly homologous variants.

Preparation of TCR beta libraries was done by quantitative 5'-RACE with molecular barcodes. One entry per CDR3 protein, called by TCRdb with MiXCR from the 5' RACE reads. The sample comprises a few hundred thousand distinct CDR3 sequences, around 20% of which are singletons, and roughly a sixth rests with the top ten. V shed 6 bases and J shed 5 bases, with 19 bases lying between them. The CDR3 consists of 15 residues. This clonotype was seen a few times. What it binds is not known. Material: blood, either unsorted or a sorted T cell fraction (not recorded which). The sequence derives from a male donor with ankylosing spondylitis. The chain employs TRBV12-3 or TRBV12-4 and TRBJ2-5; D may be TRBD2 (5 bases). DNA of the CDR3: TGTGCCAGCAGAGAGGGAACACCCTATGTGGAGACCCAGTACTTC. The encoded protein is CASREGTPYVETQYF.